A single sample gave rise to the 21 T cell receptor beta chains below, sequenced in a study of blood T cell repertoires in COVID-19 (TCRdb year 2020). Receptor libraries were prepared by the immunoSEQ multiplex PCR assay. TCRdb mirrors the immuneACCESS table, restricted to in-frame sequences. Some clones are absent from its copies; in checked studies, under half trace to an unresolved V gene, and the reason for the others is unknown. For this sample there are roughly 230,000 clones; around 83% appear just once. About 7.4% of the sample is held by the ten biggest clonotypes. Sequenced sample: peripheral blood. Receptor source: a woman in her 50s with acute or convalescent COVID-19.

The V and J genes are TRBV18 and TRBJ2-7; 9 nucleotides align to TRBD1. The CDR3 contains 13 residues. The germline V gene has CDR1 KGHSH and CDR2 LQKENI. With 6 bases clipped from V and 5 bases from J, the junction kept 5 bases outside the gene matches. The CDR3 region is CASSGTGFNEQYF. The DNA for the CDR3 is TGTGCCAGCTCCGGGACAGGGTTTAACGAGCAGTACTTC.

The CDR3 region has the DNA TGTGCCACCAGCAAAGCCCACGGGGGGTACGAGCAGTACTTC. Amino acids: CATSKAHGGYEQYF. The chain couples TRBV15 to TRBJ2-7; TRBD2 agrees at 7 bases. Germline CDR1 is LNHNV and CDR2 is YYDKDF (reference sequence). The CDR3 has 14 residues. After removal of 4 bases from V and 4 bases from J, the junction contained 7 bases not matched to a gene.

The CDR3 DNA reads as TGTGCCTGGAGTGGGGGGGGAGGTCAGCCCCAGCATTTT. Protein: CAWSGGGGQPQHF. J is TRBJ1-5 and V is TRBV30, with D perhaps TRBD1 (5 bases). Germline CDR1 GTSNPN, CDR2 SVGIG (reference sequence). The CDR3 is 13 amino acids. V was pared by 1 base and J by 6 bases, with 10 bases between.

The CDR3 here is CASSPRQGAGELFF. CDR3 DNA: TGTGCCAGCTCACCGCGGCAGGGGGCCGGGGAGCTGTTTTTT. The V gene is TRBV18, the J gene TRBJ2-2; 7 bases fit TRBD1. The CDR3 sequence is 14 residues long. The trim removed 3 bases at V and 6 bases at J, leaving 4 bases unmatched. Germline CDR1 is KGHSH and CDR2 is LQKENI.

The V and J genes are TRBV27 and TRBJ2-3; 8 nucleotides line up with TRBD1. V was pared by 5 bases and J by 0 bases, with 10 bases of the junction left unmatched. The germline gives CDR1 MNHEY, CDR2 SMNVEV (reference sequence). The CDR3 consists of 17 residues. This chain's CDR3 is CASSTLWTGTSTDTQYF. The CDR3, as DNA: TGTGCCAGCAGTACCCTCTGGACAGGGACTAGCACAGATACGCAGTATTTT.

This clone was picked up a small number of times. The genes are TRBV11-2 and TRBJ1-6, with TRBD1 matching 7 bases. The ends lost 5 bases at V and 9 bases at J; junction bases unmatched: 7. CDR3 size: 14 residues. The V gene's germline CDR1 is SGHAT and CDR2 FQNNGV. This chain's CDR3 is CASSLDRVGSPLHF. The CDR3 nucleotides are TGTGCCAGCAGCCTCGACAGGGTTGGTTCACCCCTCCACTTT.

This chain connects TRBV5-5 to TRBJ1-1, with a possible D match to TRBD1 (6 bases). CDR1 is SGHKS, CDR2 YYEKEE, per germline (reference sequence). The V end lost 5 bases, the J end lost 3 bases, and 17 bases lay between the germline ends. The CDR3 contains 15 residues. CDR3 protein: CASRYEGTSYTEAFF. The CDR3 DNA sequence: TGTGCCAGCAGGTACGAGGGGACATCCTACACTGAAGCTTTCTTT.

This clone showed up just a few times. CDR3 coding DNA: TGTGCCAGCACCCCCCGGGACAGGGATGTGGCTGAAGCTTTCTTT. As protein: CASTPRDRDVAEAFF. The chain uses TRBV6-2 or TRBV6-3 and TRBJ1-1, with 9 nucleotides matching TRBD1. CDR3 size: 15 residues. Germline loops: CDR1 MNHEY, CDR2 SVGEGT. Trimming cost V 7 bases and J 6 bases; bases outside gene matches: 12.

The V gene is TRBV6-5, the J gene TRBJ2-7; D might be TRBD1 (6 bases). The CDR3 covers 14 residues. The germline V gene encodes CDR1 MNHEY and CDR2 SVGAGI. Trimming took off 5 bases at V and 6 bases at J, with 17 bases between the two ends. In nucleotides, the CDR3 is TGTGCCAGCAGTCCTTCGCTACGGGACATCGAGCAGTACTTC. It yields the protein CASSPSLRDIEQYF.

To note about this clone: Within the sample, other DNA sequences also encode this same CDR3. This rearrangement joins TRBV27 to TRBJ2-3; tentatively, D is TRBD2 (5 bases). The V end was cut by 3 bases, the J end by 3 bases, with 13 bases between. The CDR3 has 15 amino acids. Looked up from germline, CDR1 is MNHEY and CDR2 is SMNVEV (reference sequence). The CDR3 loop is CASSFGLPGTDTQYF. For the CDR3, the DNA is TGTGCCAGCAGTTTTGGGCTGCCGGGGACAGATACGCAGTATTTT.

The chain recombines TRBV19 with TRBJ1-5; 11 nucleotides agree with TRBD1. CDR1 is LNHDA and CDR2 is SQIVND in the germline V gene (reference sequence). The V and J ends lost 7 bases and 5 bases, in that order; junction bases with no gene match: 10. The CDR3 is made up of 16 amino acids. The CDR3 DNA follows: TGTGCCAGTACCCCAACGGACAGGGGGCGGTATCAGCCCCAGCATTTT. Protein product: CASTPTDRGRYQPQHF.

The DNA of the CDR3 is TGCGCCAGCAGCCCACGACCTAGCGGGGGGGCAGAAGAGACCCAGTACTTC. Translation: CASSPRPSGGAEETQYF. The rearrangement joins TRBV4-3 to TRBJ2-5; 12 bases are shared with TRBD2. V dropped 4 bases and J dropped 3; count of bases not matched to a gene: 9. The germline V gene encodes CDR1 LGHNA and CDR2 YSLEER. The length of the CDR3 is 17 residues.

This rearrangement joins TRBV6-5 to TRBJ2-3; D remains ambiguous. Trimming left V 7 bases short and J 4 bases short, with 6 bases between. The CDR3 runs to 11 residues. Germline CDR1 MNHEY, CDR2 SVGAGI. The CDR3 loop reads CASTRADTQYF. The CDR3, as DNA: TGTGCCAGCACCCGGGCAGATACGCAGTATTTT.

The chain uses TRBV24-1 and TRBJ2-3; 12 positions match TRBD2. From germline, CDR1 is KGHDR and CDR2 SFDVKD. The J segment lost 6 bases and the V segment lost 2 bases, leaving 5 bases of the junction unmatched. The CDR3 has 16 residues. This CDR3 is CATSDSLAGGPDTQYF. The CDR3 DNA reads TGTGCCACCAGTGATTCGCTAGCGGGAGGGCCTGATACGCAGTATTTT.

The J gene is TRBJ2-7, the V gene TRBV30, with 9 bases lining up with TRBD1. The CDR3 runs 14 residues. In germline, CDR1 is GTSNPN, CDR2 SVGIG (reference sequence). The V and J ends lost 0 bases and 3 bases, in that order; junction bases with no gene match: 3. CDR3 sequence reads: CAWSVGTGIYEQYF. The CDR3 DNA follows: TGTGCCTGGAGTGTAGGGACAGGGATCTACGAGCAGTACTTC.

This clone has a handful of counts. V gene TRBV4-1 combines with J gene TRBJ2-1; D is ambiguous. Germline V gene sequence: CDR1 MGHRA, CDR2 YSYEKL. This CDR3 has 13 residues. CDR3 DNA sequence: TGCGCTTGCTCTCTCAGCTCCTACAATGAGCAGTTCTTC. Amino acid sequence: CACSLSSYNEQFF.

This clone was seen only a few times. The CDR3 nucleotides are TGTGCCAGCAGTTTATTTGGGAGTTTTAGCAATCAGCCCCAGCATTTT. Amino acid sequence: CASSLFGSFSNQPQHF. The V and J genes are TRBV28 and TRBJ1-5; no definite D call. The CDR3 spans 16 residues. The germline gives CDR1 MDHEN, CDR2 SYDVKM. V was clipped by 1 base and J by 0 bases, with 10 bases between them.

V gene TRBV6-1 combines with J gene TRBJ2-7; TRBD1 matches 8 bases. After removal of 3 bases from V and 5 bases from J, the junction contained 9 bases not matched to a gene. CDR1 is MNHNS and CDR2 is SASEGT in the germline V gene. CDR3 length: 15 amino acids. CDR3 sequence: CASSDDRGGFHEQYF. CDR3 DNA sequence: TGTGCCAGCAGTGACGACAGGGGAGGTTTCCACGAGCAGTACTTC.

In DNA, the CDR3 is TGTGCCAGCAGGGGACATCTCGCGAACACCGGGGAGCTGTTTTTT. Its protein product is CASRGHLANTGELFF. This chain joins TRBV28 and TRBJ2-2, with D possibly being TRBD1 (6 bases). This CDR3 has 15 amino acids. V dropped 6 bases and J dropped 0 bases, with 11 bases sitting between them. Germline V lookup: CDR1 MDHEN, CDR2 SYDVKM.

CDR3 region: CASRQGGNEQFF. The DNA for the CDR3 is TGTGCCAGCAGACAGGGGGGTAATGAGCAGTTCTTC. The genes are TRBV28 and TRBJ2-1, with 8 bases matching TRBD1. The CDR3 contains 12 residues. The trim removed 6 bases at V and 7 bases at J, leaving 2 bases unmatched. The germline V gene encodes CDR1 MDHEN and CDR2 SYDVKM.

The J gene is TRBJ2-2, the V gene TRBV19, with D perhaps matching TRBD2 (5 bases). With 7 bases removed from V and 1 base from J, the gap between germline ends came to 10 bases. The CDR3 is made up of 14 amino acids. Germline V gives CDR1 LNHDA, CDR2 SQIVND (reference sequence). The CDR3 bases are TGTGCCAGTACTCTGGAGGTGAACACCGGGGAGCTGTTTTTT. This sequence encodes CASTLEVNTGELFF. Together with reference TRBV19 and TRBJ2-2, the CDR3 gives the full variable domain: DGGITQSPKYLFRKEGQNVTLSCEQNLNHDAMYWYRQDPGQGLRLIYYSQIVNDFQKGDIAEGYSVSREKKESFPLTVTSAQKNPTAFYLCASTLEVNTGELFFGEGSRLTVL.